This T cell receptor (beta chain) appears in the sequencing data of a study of blood T cell repertoires in COVID-19. The CDR3 has 13 amino acids. The germline V gene has CDR1 MNHNS and CDR2 SASEGT. Deletions cut 3 bases from V and 3 bases from J, with 9 bases between. How the authors handled the data: Amplification of reference gene primers provided the estimated nucleated cell counts. Sequenced by immunoSEQ multiplex PCR; TCRdb stores in-frame clones only, minus some. V, J and clone size derive from that table, while D and trimming were established from the DNA sequence. The sample carries just under 150,000 clones, around 87% recorded once.

The TCR originated in a middle-aged man who had recovered from COVID-19. This chain uses TRBV6-1 with TRBJ2-7, with D possibly TRBD1 on 6 matching bases. Sequencing was done on a sample of peripheral blood. The CDR3 spells CASSDGQSYEQYF. CDR3 DNA sequence: TGTGCCAGCAGTGACGGACAGAGCTACGAGCAGTACTTC.